The subject of this entry is one T cell receptor beta chain. The sample carries other DNA sequences with the same CDR3. The test was conducted at deep level. Measured with immunoSEQ multiplex PCR; TCRdb has only the in-frame clones, and not every one. The sample carries millions of clones, more than 80% recorded once. The sample originates from a study of shared clonotypes between healthy human individuals. This CDR3 is built from 15 residues. The junction had 0 bases not matched to a gene; V was cut back by 0 bases and J by 2 bases. Germline V CDR1 and CDR2: SGHDT, YYEEEE. This receptor was identified in a man between 18 and 35 years old in good health. The chain combines TRBV5-6 with TRBJ2-5, with 11 positions matching TRBD2. Sequencing input: naive CD4+ T cells sorted from blood. Subset reported: CD45RA+ positively selected. Written as DNA, the CDR3 is TGTGCCAGCAGCTTGGGACTAGCGGGGCAAGAGACCCAGTACTTC. It specifies CASSLGLAGQETQYF.